A selection of T cell receptor beta chains follows, all from one sample in a study of graft-versus-host responses after intestinal transplantation. The data were produced by immunoSEQ multiplex PCR, yet TCRdb's version contains in-frame clones alone and is incomplete. The table shows approximately 19,000 clones, with more than 30% occurring only once. The material sequenced was alloreactive CD4+ T cells from a mixed lymphocyte reaction culture, taken before intestinal transplant. The receptor set was obtained from a human patient who received an intestinal transplant. CDR3s include the opening cysteine and the closing phenylalanine or tryptophan. D genes are given only for firm matches. Clone size is stated in some rows and not others, as once, few, many or a class when expanded.

j_gene	abundance	v_gene	d_gene	CDR3aa	CDR3nt
TRBJ2-5	.	TRBV5-1	.	CASSLSPGGTEETQYF	TGCGCCAGCAGCTTGAGCCCGGGGGGGACAGAAGAGACCCAGTACTTC
TRBJ2-1	few	TRBV18	TRBD1	CASSPPGQGNNEQFF	TGTGCCAGCTCACCACCGGGACAGGGAAACAATGAGCAGTTCTTC
TRBJ1-5	few	TRBV6-1	.	CASREDSLFHQPQHF	TGTGCCAGCAGGGAGGACAGTTTGTTTCATCAGCCCCAGCATTTT
TRBJ1-5	few	TRBV19	TRBD1	CASSPRQGPNSNQPQHF	TGTGCCAGTAGTCCTAGACAGGGTCCGAATAGCAATCAGCCCCAGCATTTT
TRBJ1-5	.	TRBV2	TRBD1	CASNRDRGSVQPQHF	TGTGCCAGCAACCGGGACAGGGGGTCCGTTCAGCCCCAGCATTTT
TRBJ1-2	.	TRBV11-2	.	CASSPRVFSFF	TGTGCCAGCAGCCCCAGAGTTTTTTCATTCTTC
TRBJ1-4	few	TRBV18	.	CASSPHRRGTNEKLFF	TGTGCCAGCTCACCACACCGGCGGGGGACTAATGAAAAACTGTTTTTT
TRBJ1-5	medium-sized	TRBV19	TRBD1	CATNRGRYQPQHF	TGTGCCACCAACAGGGGGCGCTATCAGCCCCAGCATTTT
TRBJ2-1	few	TRBV5-1	.	CASSLYNEQFF	TGCGCCAGCAGCTTGTACAATGAGCAGTTCTTC
TRBJ2-5	.	TRBV7-3	.	CAIRDVRTYSQETQYF	TGTGCCATCAGAGATGTCAGGACTTATTCCCAAGAGACCCAGTACTTC
TRBJ2-3	.	TRBV5-4	TRBD1	CASSLPTLQGASTDTQYF	TGTGCCAGCAGCTTGCCCACTTTACAGGGGGCTAGCACAGATACGCAGTATTTT
TRBJ1-3	few	TRBV30	.	CAWGDRTNASGNTIYF	TGTGCCTGGGGGGACCGGACCAACGCTTCTGGAAACACCATATATTTT
TRBJ2-3	.	TRBV11-2	TRBD2	CASRLSGGVKTDTQYF	TGTGCCAGCAGATTAAGCGGGGGGGTTAAGACAGATACGCAGTATTTT
TRBJ1-6	.	TRBV7-6	.	CASSPRGDSPLHF	TGTGCCAGCAGCCCGAGGGGGGACTCACCCCTCCACTTT
TRBJ1-1	few	TRBV7-8	TRBD1	CASRQGRGSLSTEAFF	TGTGCCAGCAGACAGGGCAGGGGGAGTTTGAGCACTGAAGCTTTCTTT
TRBJ1-2	.	TRBV6-6	.	CASSFGPNYGYTF	TGTGCCAGCAGTTTTGGACCGAACTATGGCTACACCTTC
TRBJ2-1	.	TRBV29-1	TRBD1	CSVARRGHSYNEQFF	TGCAGCGTGGCACGCAGGGGGCACTCCTACAATGAGCAGTTCTTC
TRBJ1-2	medium-sized	TRBV18	.	CASSPRADVDYGYTF	TGTGCCAGCTCACCAAGGGCAGATGTGGACTATGGCTACACCTTC
TRBJ1-2	medium-sized	TRBV19	TRBD1	CASSPSRGGGYTF	TGTGCCAGTAGTCCTTCCAGGGGGGGTGGCTACACCTTC
TRBJ2-2	.	TRBV4-2	.	CASSQDHLGTTNTGELFF	TGTGCCAGCAGCCAAGATCATTTGGGGACGACGAACACCGGGGAGCTGTTTTTT
TRBJ2-1	.	TRBV7-2	TRBD2	CASSLEGTRENEQFF	TGTGCCAGCAGCTTAGAGGGGACTAGGGAGAATGAGCAGTTCTTC
TRBJ2-3	.	TRBV10-1	.	CASSESSVSTDTQYF	TGCGCCAGCAGTGAGTCGTCAGTTAGCACAGATACGCAGTATTTT
TRBJ2-2	.	TRBV19	TRBD2	CASSIFRLAGGNTGELFF	TGTGCCAGTAGTATTTTCCGGCTAGCGGGGGGGAACACCGGGGAGCTGTTTTTT
TRBJ2-1	.	TRBV5-1	.	CASRGGGEQFF	TGCGCCAGCAGAGGTGGCGGTGAGCAGTTCTTC
TRBJ1-2	.	TRBV19	.	CASSMRTDGYTF	TGTGCCAGTAGTATGAGGACAGATGGCTACACCTTC
TRBJ2-7	.	TRBV6-1	TRBD2	CASSVLAGDGYEQYF	TGTGCCAGCAGTGTCCTAGCGGGGGACGGCTACGAGCAGTACTTC
TRBJ1-6	.	TRBV7-9	.	CASSGLGSETPLHF	TGTGCCAGCAGCGGGTTGGGGTCGGAGACACCCCTCCACTTT
TRBJ1-2	.	TRBV5-4	.	CASSPGITNYGYTF	TGTGCCAGCAGCCCAGGGATTACTAACTATGGCTACACCTTC
TRBJ2-1	once	TRBV11-1	.	CASSLEIGVIANEQFF	TGTGCCAGCAGCTTAGAAATAGGGGTAATCGCCAATGAGCAGTTCTTC
TRBJ2-5	few	TRBV5-8	TRBD1	CASSLGFARGPETQYF	TGTGCCAGCAGCTTGGGATTTGCCAGGGGGCCGGAGACCCAGTACTTC
TRBJ2-3	.	TRBV23-1	TRBD1	CASSQSRQGVSTDTQYF	TGCGCCAGCAGTCAATCACGACAGGGGGTTAGCACAGATACGCAGTATTTT
TRBJ2-1	.	TRBV10-3	TRBD2	CAISSSGPDNEQFF	TGTGCCATCAGTTCTAGCGGGCCCGACAATGAGCAGTTCTTC
TRBJ1-3	few	TRBV6-5	.	CASSLRPSGNTIYF	TGTGCCAGCAGCCTCCGACCTTCTGGAAACACCATATATTTT
TRBJ2-1	.	TRBV30	TRBD2	CAWSQRLAGEQFF	TGTGCCTGGAGTCAGCGACTAGCAGGTGAGCAGTTCTTC
TRBJ1-2	.	TRBV5-8	.	CASSLFRTQTYGYTF	TGTGCCAGCAGCTTGTTTCGGACCCAGACCTATGGCTACACCTTC
TRBJ2-7	.	TRBV2	TRBD1	CASRGGTGVYEQYF	TGTGCCAGCAGGGGCGGGACAGGGGTGTACGAGCAGTACTTC
TRBJ2-5	.	TRBV7-9	.	CASSLLATRGTQYF	TGTGCCAGCAGCTTATTAGCGACCAGAGGGACCCAGTACTTC
TRBJ1-5	few	TRBV19	.	CAGGRREGNQPQHF	TGTGCCGGTGGACGCCGCGAGGGCAATCAGCCCCAGCATTTT
TRBJ2-1	few	TRBV10-3	.	CAISETDPNLGYEQFF	TGTGCCATCAGTGAGACAGATCCCAATCTGGGTTATGAGCAGTTCTTC
TRBJ1-2	.	TRBV6-5	.	CASSRGQGRGYTF	TGTGCCAGCAGCCGCGGACAAGGCCGGGGCTACACCTTC
TRBJ1-1	few	TRBV6-5	.	CASSKTETYTEAFF	TGTGCCAGCAGTAAGACAGAAACCTACACTGAAGCTTTCTTT
TRBJ2-6	.	TRBV5-5	TRBD1	CASSSRDRVSGANVLTF	TGTGCCAGCAGCTCCCGGGACAGAGTCTCTGGGGCCAACGTCCTGACTTTC
TRBJ1-4	.	TRBV4-1	.	CASSQNRGANKLFF	TGCGCCAGCAGCCAAAACCGGGGGGCAAATAAACTGTTTTTT
TRBJ2-5	.	TRBV5-1	TRBD2	CASSLDIGLAGRRETQYF	TGCGCCAGCAGCTTGGATATCGGGCTAGCGGGGCGCCGGGAGACCCAGTACTTC
TRBJ2-7	.	TRBV30	TRBD1	CAWSAGQANYEQYF	TGTGCCTGGAGCGCCGGACAGGCGAACTACGAGCAGTACTTC
TRBJ1-6	once	TRBV10-3	.	CAISESRTVNSPLHF	TGTGCCATCAGTGAGTCAAGGACAGTCAATTCACCCCTCCACTTT
TRBJ1-1	.	TRBV20-1	.	CSASEAFF	TGCAGTGCTAGCGAAGCTTTCTTT
TRBJ2-3	.	TRBV27	.	CASSFRGSDTQYF	TGTGCCAGCAGTTTTAGGGGATCAGATACGCAGTATTTT